This TCR beta chain came from a study of T cell responses to AZD1222 COVID-19 vaccine (dated by TCRdb to the early 2020s). A note on the overall study: TCR sequencing covered some 240 trial participants: 200 to 220 given two doses of AZD1222 and 26 given two doses of MenACWY control vaccine. Enrollment into the trials was organized by age into subgroups of 18-55, 56-69 and 70-plus years, and those subgroups contained roughly 150, 30 and 60 TCR-sequenced participants, respectively.

The germline V gene provides CDR1 SGHRS and CDR2 YFSETQ. The germline ends are 10 bases apart after V is trimmed by 6 bases and J by 1 base. Taken from cysteine to phenylalanine, the CDR3 has 13 residues. CDR3 DNA only is kept here, 39 bases in frame from base 1. The CDR3 regions of human TCRbeta chains were subjected to immunosequencing. As for the original processing: Repertoire TCRs were matched against a reference library of SARS-CoV-2-specific TCRs generated with the MIRA antigen-specificity platform. Breadth was defined as the fraction of unique TCRs that were SARS-CoV-2-associated. Depth was defined as the fraction of total T cells that were SARS-CoV-2-associated. Using the MIRA data, each spike-specific TCR was mapped to the spike region that the TCR reacts to and placed in a CD4 or CD8 class. Log10-transformed breadth and depth values were compared by one-way ANOVA with Sidak's multiple comparisons tests. As stored in TCRdb, this immuneACCESS dataset retains in-frame rearrangements with V and J assigned. A fraction of the clones does not appear; measured against another copy, unresolved V genes explain less than half of the discrepancy, and the remainder lacks a known reason. D and trimming come from the DNA, and the V and J calls and clone size come from that table. For this sample the table gives 150,000 or so clones, of which roughly nine tenths were detected only once. Jointly, the top ten make up 5% to 6% of the sample.

In light of the paper, this sample's time point label describes: baseline before first vaccination. The sample's treatment or condition label, in plain terms: meningococcal conjugate vaccine given as trial control. The vaccinee samples were drawn from two UK trials, COV001 and COV002, one of which was a single-blind randomized controlled phase 2/3 trial testing AZD1222 (ChAdOx1 nCoV-19) in healthy adults. For TCRbeta chain sequencing, PBMC samples from trial participants were taken at day 0 and at day 28 after the second dose. The paper as a whole reports these results and caveats: Participants were mostly white British, with more females than males. The authors suggested clonal diversity may have been underestimated. Reportedly, almost half of the unique spike-specific TCRs recognized epitopes lying outside the regions that are mutated in the B.1.351 and B.1.1.7 variants. Because no day 14 peak-response samples were available, repertoires were characterized only after the peak T cell response. The 56-69-year group was small, and its depth increase did not reach significance, likely because of low power. CD4 TCRs associated with the vaccine covered the entire spike protein, and the dominant responses were in regions 160-218 and 743-854. Conclusions about previously exposed vaccinees are limited because only five or six AZD1222 recipients were SARS-CoV-2 seropositive at baseline. After two AZD1222 doses, both the breadth and the depth of spike-specific TCRs were significantly higher than at day 0 and than in MenACWY recipients.

A word on this clone: The antigen it binds to is not known. No base-level quality is on record; no much larger clone is a single base apart.

The sequence came from an adult in good health. Recombination linked TRBV5-1 to TRBJ1-1; TRBD1 is a possible D gene, resting on 5 matching bases. The sequenced sample was peripheral blood, obtained on day 0 of MenACWY control vaccination. The CDR3 here reads CASTQDTNTEAFF. The nucleotide sequence reads TGCGCCAGCACCCAGGACACGAACACTGAAGCTTTCTTT.